This TCR delta chain was retrieved from a study of Vδ1+ human thymocytes. In regard to this clone: Its antigen remains unknown.

Sequences come from RNA converted to cDNA by reverse transcription. Multiplex PCR used pooled V-gene forward primers and a constant-region reverse primer to amplify CDR3s. TCRdb re-processed the multiplex PCR reads using CATT. The repertoire holds about 73,000 delta-chain clones, about 35% seen once, with roughly 0.25% in the top ten. Study-wide findings and caveats: TRG sequences recurred across donors, whereas TRD sequences stayed essentially private. Thymic TRG and TRD repertoires appeared highly polyclonal.

Germline CDR1 TSWWSYY, CDR2 QGS. V was shortened by 1 base and J by 2 bases, with 20 bases between the two germline ends. The CDR3 loop spans 18 amino acids. The rearrangement joins TRDV1 to TRDJ1; TRDD3 might be the D (6 bases). Sequenced material: Vdelta1+ gamma-delta thymocytes from the thymus. The subset here: FACS-sorted CD3+ TCRalphabeta- TCRVdelta1+ TCRVdelta2- thymocytes. The source is a boy less than two years old who had congenital heart surgery. The CDR3 reads CALGEPYHVDTITDKLIF. CDR3 nucleotide sequence: TGTGCTCTTGGGGAACCCTATCACGTGGATACTATTACCGATAAACTCATCTTT.